One sample yielded the 28 T cell receptor beta chains listed below, sequenced in a study of shared clonotypes between healthy human individuals. Assay: immunoSEQ multiplex PCR; the TCRdb copy retains only in-frame clones and omits some. Of hundreds of thousands of clones listed, around 96% are singletons. In the naive CD8 group, cells lacked CD45RO and were positively selected for CCR7, so terminally differentiated effector memory CD45RA+ cells were left out. Sequencing was performed on naive CD8+ T cells sorted from blood. The origin of the receptors is a woman aged 25 to 39 in good health.

The table lists this clone with a count of one. This chain links TRBV7-9 with TRBJ1-1; D unclear. V was cut by 4 bases and J by 11 bases, with 17 bases left in between. The CDR3 covers 13 residues. The germline V gene has CDR1 SEHNR and CDR2 FQNEAQ (reference sequence). This CDR3 is CASSSAGSIGAFF. In DNA, the CDR3 is TGTGCCAGCAGCTCGGCTGGGTCCATCGGGGCTTTCTTT.

This chain joins TRBV28 and TRBJ1-1; TRBD1 matches at 9 bases. Germline V gene sequence: CDR1 MDHEN, CDR2 SYDVKM. With 4 bases clipped from V and 3 bases from J, the junction kept 6 bases outside the gene matches. CDR3 length equals 15 residues. CDR3 in amino acids: CASSSLTGGYTEAFF. For the CDR3, the DNA is TGTGCCAGCAGTTCGCTGACAGGGGGATACACTGAAGCTTTCTTT.

The chain couples TRBV5-1 to TRBJ1-2, with no clear D. Trimming took off 3 bases at V and 2 bases at J, with 11 bases between the two ends. This CDR3 spans 14 amino acids. Germline assignment: CDR1 SGHRS and CDR2 YFSETQ. The DNA of the CDR3 is TGCGCCAGCAGCTCCAGTTGGGGAAACTATGGCTACACCTTC. Translation gives CASSSSWGNYGYTF.

The genes are TRBV7-2 and TRBJ2-1; TRBD2 aligns across 7 bases. The ends lost 2 bases at V and 5 bases at J; junction bases unmatched: 0. The CDR3 covers 13 residues. Germline CDR1 is SGHTA and CDR2 is FQGNSA. CDR3 in DNA: TGTGCCAGCAGCTTACGGGAGGACAATGAGCAGTTCTTC. It encodes CASSLREDNEQFF.

The chain uses TRBV5-1 and TRBJ1-3, with TRBD1 matching 8 bases. V gave up 2 bases and J gave up 2 bases; unmatched junction bases: 9. CDR3 length: 17 residues. Germline CDR1 is SGHRS and CDR2 is YFSETQ. The CDR3 DNA reads as TGCGCCAGCAGCTTCTCGGGGGCACAGGGGGCTGGAAACACCATATATTTT. This encodes CASSFSGAQGAGNTIYF.

The chain employs TRBV23-1 and TRBJ2-7; D possibly corresponds to TRBD1 (6 bases). TRBV23-1 is placed among ORFs of uncertain function. V lost 6 bases to trimming and J lost 3 bases, with 18 bases between them. The CDR3 is 15 amino acids. Here the CDR3 DNA reads TGCGCCAGCAGCCCCGCTCCCGGACAGAGCTACGAGCAGTACTTC. As protein: CASSPAPGQSYEQYF.

This clone has a single count. The chain is built from TRBV2 and TRBJ1-5; 7 positions agree with TRBD1. Trimming removed 6 bases from V and 0 bases from J; junction bases left unmatched: 5. This CDR3 is 15 amino acids long. The V gene's germline CDR1 is SNHLY and CDR2 FYNNEI. Here the CDR3 reads CASRTGRSSNQPQHF. The CDR3 nucleotides read TGTGCCAGCAGGACAGGGAGGAGTAGCAATCAGCCCCAGCATTTT.

This chain connects TRBV4-1 to TRBJ2-2; D not resolved. Trimming shortened V by 2 bases and J by 7 bases, and 2 bases separated the two germline ends. Germline V lookup: CDR1 MGHRA, CDR2 YSYEKL. There are 11 residues in the CDR3. The CDR3 DNA reads TGCGCCAGCAGCCAAAACGGGGAGCTGTTTTTT. It encodes CASSQNGELFF.

This chain links TRBV6-1 with TRBJ2-3; 7 nucleotides agree with TRBD2. The CDR3 is 15 amino acids. CDR1 MNHNS and CDR2 SASEGT come from the germline V gene. With 2 bases clipped from V and 0 bases from J, the junction kept 2 bases outside the gene matches. CDR3 sequence (DNA): TGTGCCAGCAGTGAATTGCGGGGGAGCACAGATACGCAGTATTTT. Protein product: CASSELRGSTDTQYF.

Worth noting for this clone: Within the sample, other DNA sequences also encode this same CDR3. The V and J genes are TRBV7-9 and TRBJ2-7; no firm D call. CDR1 SEHNR and CDR2 FQNEAQ come from the germline V gene (reference sequence). V was shortened by 1 base and J by 6 bases, with 7 bases between the two germline ends. The CDR3 totals 12 residues. CDR3 sequence: CASSLGVSEQYF. The DNA for the CDR3 is TGTGCCAGCAGCTTAGGGGTCAGCGAGCAGTACTTC.

This chain links TRBV6-1 with TRBJ2-3; D is possibly TRBD2 (6 bases). CDR3 length equals 16 residues. Trimming left V 2 bases short and J 1 base short, with 13 bases between. The V gene's germline CDR1 is MNHNS and CDR2 SASEGT. The CDR3 DNA follows: TGTGCCAGCAGTGAATGGCTAGGGGAGGGCACAGATACGCAGTATTTT. Its translation is CASSEWLGEGTDTQYF.

A note on this clone: A single base separates this from a much larger clone, so it may be a read error. In the same sample, other DNA sequences code for this CDR3. The V call is TRBV28, the J call TRBJ2-5; D unclear. The J call may be wrong; the DNA end is better matched by TRBJ2-7. The CDR3 is 11 amino acids. Germline CDR1 is MDHEN and CDR2 is SYDVKM. CDR3 residues: CASSLDYEQYF. The CDR3 nucleotides are TGTGCCAGCAGTTTGGACTACGAGCAGTACTTC.

The V gene is TRBV27, the J gene TRBJ2-1; 9 nucleotides align to TRBD2. The trim removed 3 bases at V and 6 bases at J, leaving 12 bases unmatched. The CDR3 is 17 amino acids. CDR1 and CDR2 from the germline V gene are MNHEY and SMNVEV (reference sequence). This CDR3 reads CASSFLAGEGGGNEQFF. CDR3 DNA: TGTGCCAGCAGTTTCTTAGCGGGAGAGGGGGGTGGCAATGAGCAGTTCTTC.

This chain joins TRBV10-2 and TRBJ2-3, with D perhaps matching TRBD2 (6 bases). Germline CDR1 reads WSHSY; CDR2 reads SAAADI. V dropped 2 bases and J dropped 3 bases, with 12 bases sitting between them. The CDR3 covers 15 residues. The CDR3 nucleotides are TGCGCCAGCAGTGAGGTAGCTAGCGCTACAGATACGCAGTATTTT. This sequence encodes CASSEVASATDTQYF.

CDR3: CASSSLTTGLGVNEQFF. Written as DNA, the CDR3 is TGTGCCAGCAGTTCCCTAACGACAGGGTTAGGTGTCAATGAGCAGTTCTTC. The chain joins TRBV28 to TRBJ2-1; TRBD1 aligns across 7 bases. V trimming: 4 bases; J trimming: 6 bases; junction bases outside the gene matches: 15. CDR1 and CDR2 from the germline V gene are MDHEN and SYDVKM. The CDR3 has 17 amino acids.

The CDR3 loop reads CASSLAPGGSYNEQFF. The CDR3 DNA is TGTGCCAGCAGCTTGGCCCCCGGGGGGTCCTACAATGAGCAGTTCTTC. The J gene is TRBJ2-1, the V gene TRBV5-6; 7 nucleotides agree with TRBD2. Per the germline V gene, CDR1 is SGHDT and CDR2 is YYEEEE. The CDR3 has 16 residues. V trimming: 0 bases; J trimming: 1 base; junction bases outside the gene matches: 4.

The rearrangement links TRBV4-1 to TRBJ1-5; D perhaps matches TRBD1 (6 bases). CDR1 is MGHRA, CDR2 YSYEKL, per germline. V was cut by 0 bases and J by 3 bases, with 12 bases left in between. There are 16 residues in the CDR3. Here the CDR3 reads CASSQEGATNNQPQHF. Written as DNA, the CDR3 is TGCGCCAGCAGCCAAGAGGGGGCCACCAACAATCAGCCCCAGCATTTT.

J is TRBJ1-1 and V is TRBV7-9, with TRBD1 as a possible D gene (6 bases). This CDR3 is built from 14 residues. V was clipped by 1 base and J by 2 bases, with 8 bases between them. CDR1 SEHNR and CDR2 FQNEAQ come from the germline V gene (reference sequence). CDR3 DNA sequence: TGTGCCAGCAGCTTAGTTGGGACAAACACTGAAGCTTTCTTT. It is translated as CASSLVGTNTEAFF.

This clone was seen only once. Other DNA variants within this sample encode the same CDR3. J is TRBJ2-1 and V is TRBV9, with D perhaps matching TRBD1 (5 bases). Germline values: CDR1 SGDLS, CDR2 YYNGEE. V was cut by 0 bases and J by 0 bases, with 7 bases left in between. The CDR3 has 15 residues. The CDR3 DNA follows: TGTGCCAGCAGCGTAGGACAGAGCTCCTACAATGAGCAGTTCTTC. It encodes CASSVGQSSYNEQFF.

This chain uses TRBV19 with TRBJ2-3; D is undetermined. Germline CDR1 LNHDA, CDR2 SQIVND (reference sequence). V lost 0 bases, J lost 6 bases, and 7 bases lay in between. The CDR3 is 13 amino acids. CDR3 bases: TGTGCCAGTAGTATAGATTTCCCCGATACGCAGTATTTT. As protein: CASSIDFPDTQYF. The whole variable domain, filled in from reference TRBV19 and TRBJ2-3, reads DGGITQSPKYLFRKEGQNVTLSCEQNLNHDAMYWYRQDPGQGLRLIYYSQIVNDFQKGDIAEGYSVSREKKESFPLTVTSAQKNPTAFYLCASSIDFPDTQYFGPGTRLTVL.

This chain uses TRBV13 with TRBJ1-2, with a weak D call TRBD1 (5 bases). V lost 5 bases to trimming and J lost 8 bases, with 21 bases between them. The CDR3 length is 15 residues. Germline V gene lookup returns CDR1 PRHDT and CDR2 FYEKMQ (reference sequence). The CDR3: CASSPGTMDLLGYTF. DNA for the CDR3: TGTGCCAGCAGCCCCGGGACGATGGATTTGTTGGGCTACACCTTC.

The gene calls are TRBV5-6 and TRBJ2-3; 10 bases are shared with TRBD2. The ends lost 0 bases at V and 4 bases at J; junction bases unmatched: 2. The CDR3 covers 15 residues. Per the germline V gene, CDR1 is SGHDT and CDR2 is YYEEEE. CDR3 sequence: CASSLASGSPDTQYF. CDR3 DNA: TGTGCCAGCAGCTTGGCTAGCGGGAGTCCAGATACGCAGTATTTT.

This rearrangement joins TRBV6-1 to TRBJ2-7; possibly TRBD1 or TRBD2 for D (7 bases each). Trimming took 4 bases from V and 2 from J, leaving 18 bases between them. CDR1 is MNHNS, CDR2 SASEGT, per germline. The CDR3 has 16 amino acids. The chain's CDR3 is CASSVSGGGKTYEQYF. The CDR3 DNA is TGTGCCAGCAGTGTATCAGGGGGGGGGAAAACCTACGAGCAGTACTTC.

V gene TRBV4-1 combines with J gene TRBJ2-1; 10 nucleotides match TRBD2. Losses at the gene ends were 1 base for V and 6 bases for J; bases not matched to a gene: 12. CDR3 length: 18 amino acids. CDR1 and CDR2 from the germline V gene are MGHRA and YSYEKL. In DNA, the CDR3 is TGCGCCAGCAGCCAAGGGTTGAGCGGGAGGGCATGGGCCAATGAGCAGTTCTTC. Amino acid sequence: CASSQGLSGRAWANEQFF.

On this clone itself: An end of the junction differs from the germline gene, which may be a read error. The rearrangement joins TRBV27 to TRBJ2-2; 7 bases agree with TRBD2. The germline V gene encodes CDR1 MNHEY and CDR2 SMNVEV (reference sequence). The CDR3 has 14 amino acids. This CDR3 is CASPGGTKTGELFF. The CDR3 nucleotides are TGTGCCAGCCCCGGGGGGACGAAAACCGGGGAGCTGTTTTTT.

The chain is built from TRBV7-9 and TRBJ1-5; possible D gene TRBD1, 5 bases. The ends were cut back, 4 bases at V and 5 bases at J, with 21 bases in the middle. This CDR3 contains 17 residues. CDR1 is SEHNR and CDR2 is FQNEAQ in the germline V gene (reference sequence). CDR3 nucleotide sequence: TGTGCCAGCAGCTCCCTAGAGGGGCAGGGCACGGATCAGCCCCAGCATTTT. It is translated as CASSSLEGQGTDQPQHF.

V gene TRBV27 combines with J gene TRBJ2-2; D gene unclear. Germline V gene lookup returns CDR1 MNHEY and CDR2 SMNVEV (reference sequence). V lost 5 bases to trimming and J lost 4 bases, with 8 bases between them. CDR3 length: 13 residues. CDR3 bases: TGTGCCAGCAGTCTAATGCTCACCGGGGAGCTGTTTTTT. It specifies CASSLMLTGELFF.

The chain combines TRBV14 with TRBJ2-1; D unclear. Trimming took 4 bases from V and 8 from J, leaving 18 bases between them. CDR1 and CDR2 (germline): SGHDN, FVKESK. This CDR3 has 15 residues. CDR3 sequence (DNA): TGTGCCAGCAGCCGGATTAGAGTGGGAAAGGATGAGCAGTTCTTC. As protein: CASSRIRVGKDEQFF.